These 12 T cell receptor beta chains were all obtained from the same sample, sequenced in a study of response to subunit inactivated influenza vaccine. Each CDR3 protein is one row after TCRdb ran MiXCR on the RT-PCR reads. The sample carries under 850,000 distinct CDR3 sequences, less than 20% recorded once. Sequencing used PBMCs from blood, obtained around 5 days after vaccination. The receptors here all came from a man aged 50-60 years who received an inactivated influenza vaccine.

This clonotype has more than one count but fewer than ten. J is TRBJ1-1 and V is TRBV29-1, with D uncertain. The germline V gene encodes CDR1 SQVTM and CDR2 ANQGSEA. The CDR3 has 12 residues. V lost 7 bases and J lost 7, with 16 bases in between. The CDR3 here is CSARSNSNEAFF. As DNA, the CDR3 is TGCAGCGCCCGTTCTAATTCAAATGAAGCTTTCTTT.

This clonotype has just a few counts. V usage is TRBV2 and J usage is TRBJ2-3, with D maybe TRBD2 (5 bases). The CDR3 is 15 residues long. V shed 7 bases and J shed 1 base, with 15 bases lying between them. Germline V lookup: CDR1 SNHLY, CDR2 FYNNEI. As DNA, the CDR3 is TGTGCCAGCACTCCCCGGGGAGACCGCACAGATACGCAGTATTTT. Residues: CASTPRGDRTDTQYF. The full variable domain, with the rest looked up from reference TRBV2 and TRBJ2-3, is EPEVTQTPSHQVTQMGQEVILRCVPISNHLYFYWYRQILGQKVEFLVSFYNNEISEKSEIFDDQFSVERPDGSNFTLKIRSTKLEDSAMYFCASTPRGDRTDTQYFGPGTRLTVL.

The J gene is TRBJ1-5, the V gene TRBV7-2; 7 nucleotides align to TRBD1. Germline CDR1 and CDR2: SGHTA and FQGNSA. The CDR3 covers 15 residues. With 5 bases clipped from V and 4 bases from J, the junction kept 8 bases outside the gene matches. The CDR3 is CASSTETGRNQPQHF. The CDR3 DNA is TGTGCCAGCAGCACCGAGACAGGGAGGAATCAGCCCCAGCATTTT. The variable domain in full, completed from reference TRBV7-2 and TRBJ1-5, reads GAGVSQSPSNKVTEKGKDVELRCDPISGHTALYWYRQSLGQGLEFLIYFQGNSAPDKSGLPSDRFSAERTGGSVSTLTIQRTQQEDSAVYLCASSTETGRNQPQHFGDGTRLSIL.

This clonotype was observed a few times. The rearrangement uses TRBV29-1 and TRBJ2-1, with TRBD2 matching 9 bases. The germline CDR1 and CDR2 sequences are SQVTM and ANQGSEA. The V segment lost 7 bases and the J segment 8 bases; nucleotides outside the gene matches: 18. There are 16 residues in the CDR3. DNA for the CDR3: TGCAGCGCCCTGGGGGAATTAGCGGGAGTGTGGGATGAGCAGTTCTTC. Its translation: CSALGELAGVWDEQFF.

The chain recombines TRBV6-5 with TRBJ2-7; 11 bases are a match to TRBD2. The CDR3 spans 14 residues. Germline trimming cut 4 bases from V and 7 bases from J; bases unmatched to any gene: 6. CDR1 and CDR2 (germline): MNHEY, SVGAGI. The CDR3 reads CASSLVAGGWEQYF. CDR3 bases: TGTGCCAGCAGTTTGGTAGCGGGAGGGTGGGAGCAGTACTTC.

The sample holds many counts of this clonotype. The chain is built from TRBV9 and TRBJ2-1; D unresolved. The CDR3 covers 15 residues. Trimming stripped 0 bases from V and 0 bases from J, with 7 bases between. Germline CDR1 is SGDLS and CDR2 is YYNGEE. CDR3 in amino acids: CASSVGPSSYNEQFF. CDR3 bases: TGTGCCAGCAGCGTAGGACCGAGCTCCTACAATGAGCAGTTCTTC.

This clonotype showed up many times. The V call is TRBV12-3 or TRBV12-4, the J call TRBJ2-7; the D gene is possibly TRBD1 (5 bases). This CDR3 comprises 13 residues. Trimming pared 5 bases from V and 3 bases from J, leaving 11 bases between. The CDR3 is CASSSRAVYEQYF. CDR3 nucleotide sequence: TGTGCCAGCAGTAGCAGGGCCGTCTACGAGCAGTACTTC.

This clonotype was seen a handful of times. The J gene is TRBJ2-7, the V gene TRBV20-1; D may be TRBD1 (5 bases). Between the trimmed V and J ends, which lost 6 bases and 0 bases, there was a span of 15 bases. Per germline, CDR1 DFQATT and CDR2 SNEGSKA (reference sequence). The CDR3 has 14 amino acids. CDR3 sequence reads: CSAKQVESSYEQYF. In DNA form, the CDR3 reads TGCAGTGCAAAACAGGTCGAGAGCTCCTACGAGCAGTACTTC.

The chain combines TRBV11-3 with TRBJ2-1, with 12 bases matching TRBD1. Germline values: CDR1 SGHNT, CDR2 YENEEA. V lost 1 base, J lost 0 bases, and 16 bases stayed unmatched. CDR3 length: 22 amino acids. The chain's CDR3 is CASSLVLSRDRGLLSSYNEQFF. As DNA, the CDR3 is TGTGCCAGCAGCTTAGTCCTCTCCCGGGACAGGGGGCTGTTAAGCTCCTACAATGAGCAGTTCTTC. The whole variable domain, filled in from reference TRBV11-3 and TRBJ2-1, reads EAGVVQSPRYKIIEKKQPVAFWCNPISGHNTLYWYLQNLGQGPELLIRYENEEAVDDSQLPKDRFSAERLKGVDSTLKIQPAELGDSAVYLCASSLVLSRDRGLLSSYNEQFFGPGTRLTVL.

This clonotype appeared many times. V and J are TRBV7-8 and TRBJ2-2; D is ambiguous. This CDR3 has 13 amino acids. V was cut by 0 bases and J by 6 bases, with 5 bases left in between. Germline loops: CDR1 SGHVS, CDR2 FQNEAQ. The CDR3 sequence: CASSLAPPGELFF. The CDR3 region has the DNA TGTGCCAGCAGCTTAGCGCCCCCCGGGGAGCTGTTTTTT. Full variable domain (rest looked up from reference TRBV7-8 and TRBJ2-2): GAGVSQSPRYKVAKRGQDVALRCDPISGHVSLFWYQQALGQGPEFLTYFQNEAQLDKSGLPSDRFFAERPEGSVSTLKIQRTQQEDSAVYLCASSLAPPGELFFGEGSRLTVL.

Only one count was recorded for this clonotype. This CDR3 reads CASSLVTGFTDTQYF. In DNA, the CDR3 is TGTGCCAGCAGCTTAGTAACGGGGTTCACAGATACGCAGTATTTT. The chain has TRBV7-9 and TRBJ2-3; tentatively, D is TRBD2 (5 bases). The CDR3 has 15 amino acids. The germline V gene encodes CDR1 SEHNR and CDR2 FQNEAQ (reference sequence). V lost 1 base and J 2 bases, leaving 10 bases between the germline ends. Full variable domain (remainder filled in from reference TRBV7-9 and TRBJ2-3): DTGVSQNPRHKITKRGQNVTFRCDPISEHNRLYWYRQTLGQGPEFLTYFQNEAQLEKSRLLSDRFSAERPKGSFSTLEIQRTEQGDSAMYLCASSLVTGFTDTQYFGPGTRLTVL.

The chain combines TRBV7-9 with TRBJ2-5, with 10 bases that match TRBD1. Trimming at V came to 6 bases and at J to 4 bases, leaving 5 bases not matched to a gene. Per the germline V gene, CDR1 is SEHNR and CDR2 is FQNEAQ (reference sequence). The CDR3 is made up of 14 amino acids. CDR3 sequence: CASRRQGAVETQYF. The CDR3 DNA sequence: TGTGCCAGCAGACGACAGGGGGCCGTAGAGACCCAGTACTTC.